This T cell receptor (beta chain) was documented in a study of a mutant IDH1 vaccine in newly diagnosed glioma (dated by TCRdb to the early 2020s). Regarding the study in general: Vaccination was initiated 4-6 weeks after radiotherapy alone, or concurrently with temozolomide cycles in the chemotherapy-containing groups. The roughly 34 treated patients were roughly 60% male and roughly 38% female, with a mean age of around 40 years. Before enrollment, most patients had been given radiochemotherapy with temozolomide as standard therapy, while the rest had received either radiotherapy alone or temozolomide alone. Visit V12 was the week-35 safety follow-up and visit V13 was the week-47 end of study. Peripheral blood was collected at six visits: V03 (baseline), V05, V07, V10, V12 and V13. For exploratory analyses, longitudinal TCRB deep sequencing was carried out in around 24 treated patients wherever samples were available.

V loses 2 bases, J loses 2 bases, and the germline ends lie 12 bases apart. The CDR3, from cysteine to phenylalanine, totals 14 residues. Just CDR3 DNA is preserved here, 42 bases in frame from base 1. CDR1 and CDR2 are read off the germline V gene (reference sequence) as GTSNPN and SVGIG. Per the publication, the time point label means: week 47, end of study. Every vaccine dose consisted of 300 ug of a 20-mer mutant IDH1 peptide in Montanide, administered subcutaneously together with topical imiquimod. Eight vaccinations were administered to patients in weeks 1, 3, 5, 7, 11, 15, 19 and 23, corresponding to visits V03 through V10. The donors had newly diagnosed IDH1-mutant astrocytomas of WHO grade 3 or 4 that showed loss of nuclear ATRX. The samples were drawn from NOA16, a multicentre, single-arm, open-label phase I trial in Germany that tested a mutant IDH1 peptide vaccine in humans for the first time. Genomic DNA for TCRB sequencing was extracted from EDTA blood using the DNeasy Blood and Tissue Kit.

Here is what the overall study found, with its caveats: The authors stated that sample limitations prevented analyses of patient blood samples from being reproduced. No apparent relationship was observed between pseudoprogression and alterations in the top peripheral T cell clonotypes detected by TCRB sequencing. Availability determined which PBMC samples were chosen for TCRB deep sequencing. Across multiple MHC alleles, vaccine-induced immune responses were seen in 85% to 95% of patients.

In regard to this clone: There is no known antigen for this receptor. One base away there is no much larger clone; base qualities are not given.

Library generation was performed with the immunoSEQ multiplex PCR assay. Rearranged TCR beta chain sequences were amplified with the hsTCRB Kit following the manufacturer's protocol. An Illumina MiSeq was used to sequence the TCRB libraries. The study's processing was this. Demultiplexing, trimming and gene mapping were performed with the kit vendor's proprietary platform. TCRdb took this table from immuneACCESS and kept in-frame rearrangements with V and J called. Such tables lack part of the clones; where checked against another copy, unresolved V genes explain under half of the gap, and the rest is unexplained. V, J and clone size are those of that table, while D and trimming were read from the DNA. Within this sample are almost 25,000 clones, with about four fifths of them counted one time only. Approximately 3.6% of the sample is held by the ten biggest clonotypes.

The receptor was isolated from a man in his forties with glioma. Some clones in this sample may be carry-over from other donors' samples. The chain is made from TRBV30 and TRBJ1-2; the D segment cannot be called with confidence. This specimen consisted of PBMCs, obtained from a glioma patient whose treatment included an IDH1 peptide vaccine. The CDR3 reads CAWSFLGVNYGYTF. The DNA is as follows: TGTGCCTGGAGTTTTCTGGGTGTAAACTATGGCTACACCTTC.